The sequence of this T cell receptor (beta chain) was determined in a study of blood T cell repertoires in COVID-19. Overall study context: Researchers got acute and convalescent COVID-19 samples from the United States, Italy and Spain. The analysed material was cDNA or gDNA that came from T cells, B-cell-depleted T cells, or PBMCs.

Authors' processing steps: From reference gene primer amplification, estimates of nucleated cell counts were derived. Sequencing used immunoSEQ multiplex PCR; TCRdb keeps in-frame clones, though not all of them. The D gene and trimming were derived from the DNA, and the V and J assignments and clone size from that table. Of roughly 120,000 clones in the sample, about 85% are singletons; the top ten hold 7.7%. This receptor was identified in a human donor in a cohort sampled during active COVID-19. The sample was peripheral blood.

CDR3 sequence (DNA): TGTGCCAGCAGTTATCGGGGGATGGGCCAAGAGACCCAGTACTTC. Translating it yields CASSYRGMGQETQYF. This chain joins TRBV6-6 and TRBJ2-5; D might be TRBD2 (6 bases). The CDR3 sequence is 15 residues long. The V and J ends lost 3 bases and 1 base respectively, with 12 bases between them. Germline V CDR1 and CDR2: MNHNY, SVGAGI (reference sequence).